These T cell receptor beta chains were read from a single sample in a study of blood T cells in healthy people across ages. TCRdb processed the 5' RACE reads anew with MiXCR; each CDR3 protein has one entry. Here the sample spans about 1.1 million distinct CDR3 sequences, 30% to 40% being singletons. The sequencing sample was made of blood. These receptors all stem from a man between 18 and 35 years old in good health. Each CDR3 is given without its conserved first and last residue. Fields, in order: J gene, V gene, CDR3 protein.

TRBJ1-1 TRBV5-1 ASSLGGRGSPSNTEAF
TRBJ2-3 TRBV20-1 SARPFLTSGGFTDTQY
TRBJ1-4 TRBV7-8 ASSLGRGLNEKLF
TRBJ1-2 TRBV7-6 ASSSGNHGYT
TRBJ1-1 TRBV13 ASSSMREVNTEAF
TRBJ2-3 TRBV5-1 ATTTPGTDTQY
TRBJ2-1 TRBV5-5 ASSLTQRSTYNEQF
TRBJ1-1 TRBV29-1 SVGKGLRNTEAF
TRBJ1-2 TRBV9 ASSVASDYGYT
TRBJ2-1 TRBV24-1 ATGHPSYNEQF
TRBJ2-5 TRBV11-2 ASSLHRETQY
TRBJ1-5 TRBV7-9 ASRYTPWVEH
TRBJ2-1 TRBV5-5 ASRTSIDILNNNEQF
TRBJ2-5 TRBV7-2 AGSLWDEETQY
TRBJ1-6 TRBV7-2 ASSLAGKANSPLH
TRBJ1-5 TRBV7-2 ASSRGTGGGQPQH
TRBJ2-3 TRBV10-3 AINGGRADTQY
TRBJ2-1 TRBV5-1 ASSERGGTDEQF
TRBJ2-5 TRBV7-2 AGSLAYNRAETQY
TRBJ2-1 TRBV7-2 ASSLVVGEGYNEQF
TRBJ2-7 TRBV4-3 ASSQEGEDSYEQY
TRBJ1-5 TRBV29-1 SVGLTGDSNQPQH
TRBJ1-2 TRBV21-1 ASSKGEARVVRSNYGYT
TRBJ2-7 TRBV12-3/TRBV12-4 ASSRGVDYEQY
TRBJ1-4 TRBV4-2 ASSQDIGELF
TRBJ2-1 TRBV7-2 ASSLEEDRVGEQF
TRBJ2-7 TRBV20-1 SARDQGGAYEQY
TRBJ2-1 TRBV7-8 ASSLGPSGQRNNEQF
TRBJ1-2 TRBV5-6 ASSLEVRGHYGYT
TRBJ1-5 TRBV6-2/TRBV6-3 ASSYSTPNQPQH
TRBJ2-3 TRBV4-2 ASSLGLAGDTSTDTQY
TRBJ2-5 TRBV7-2 ASSLEFAPAYQETQY
TRBJ2-3 TRBV12-3/TRBV12-4 ASRLGNPDTQY
TRBJ2-5 TRBV7-8 ASSLVLTQETQY
TRBJ2-7 TRBV6-5 ASSYSIGDGTYEQY
TRBJ2-7 TRBV20-1 SAGGASNLYEQY
TRBJ2-1 TRBV5-5 ASSHREGNEQF
TRBJ1-2 TRBV5-1 ASSLTTAYGYT
TRBJ2-1 TRBV11-2 ASRPVGDKSLNEQF
TRBJ2-6 TRBV4-3 ASSQGILSVQGSLPEANVLT
TRBJ2-3 TRBV5-1 ASSFGTSDTQY
TRBJ1-2 TRBV9 ASSGEGGYGYT
TRBJ1-2 TRBV7-9 ASSPAPDYGYT
TRBJ1-2 TRBV20-1 SARVPGRNYGYT
TRBJ1-1 TRBV6-6 ASSRDRGAEAF
TRBJ2-1 TRBV20-1 SARPLRESSYNEQF
TRBJ1-4 TRBV6-2/TRBV6-3 ASSAASVAEKLF
TRBJ1-2 TRBV20-1 RGLGHPDDYGYT
TRBJ2-7 TRBV13 ASSSLDRALYEQY
TRBJ2-1 TRBV9 ASSEQTSGSYNEQF
TRBJ2-1 TRBV6-2/TRBV6-3 ASRRGYQGSHEQF
TRBJ1-2 TRBV10-3 AISLWGMGGYT
TRBJ1-2 TRBV15 ATSRDSAGGGT